Sequencing of this TCR beta chain was carried out in a study of T cells in Graves' hyperthyroidism and ophthalmopathy. TCR beta CDR3 regions were amplified from RNA. Carried out on the TCR CDR3, a first-round RT-PCR used the HTBI primer set. A single record per CDR3 protein comes from TCRdb applying MiXCR to the multiplex PCR reads. The profile shows about 500,000 distinct CDR3 sequences, under 15% of them singletons. The study excluded patients with uncontrolled infection, other autoimmune disease, pregnancy or lactation. Germline CDR1 LNHNV, CDR2 YYDKDF (reference sequence). The ends were cut back, 1 base at V and 0 bases at J, with 7 bases in the middle. This CDR3 has 15 amino acids. This clonotype occurred many times.

The clonotype comes from a woman younger than 35 with Graves' hyperthyroidism. The sample consisted of blood. The chain has TRBV15 and TRBJ1-3; no clear D. The CDR3 DNA is TGTGCCACCAGCAGAGCCGCGGGCTCTGGAAACACCATATATTTT. It encodes CATSRAAGSGNTIYF.